The present T cell receptor beta chain was sequenced within a study of shared clonotypes between healthy human individuals. Generated by immunoSEQ multiplex PCR, the TCRdb table keeps only in-frame clones and is missing some. The table lists around 700,000 clones, more than 70% of them singletons. This clone has more than one count but fewer than ten. The germline CDR1 and CDR2 sequences are SNHLY and FYNNEI. The CDR3 length is 13 residues. With 4 bases clipped from V and 7 bases from J, the junction kept 5 bases outside the gene matches. The rearrangement links TRBV2 to TRBJ1-2; TRBD1 agrees at 8 bases. The sequence came from a woman aged 30 to 39 in good health. The source material was memory CD4+ T cells sorted from blood. Subset here: CD45RA-negative fraction. The CDR3 loop is CASSVTGGSGYTF. In DNA form, the CDR3 reads TGTGCCAGCAGTGTAACAGGGGGAAGTGGCTACACCTTC.